Sequencing of this T cell receptor beta chain was carried out in a study of Tregs in tolerant kidney transplant recipients. Study-level points and caveats: Donor-specific Treg expansion exceeded global Treg expansion in tolerant patients, suggesting antigen drive.

The germline CDR1 and CDR2 sequences are SGHAT and FQNNGV. Trimming removed 5 bases at V and 7 bases at J, with 14 bases between. This CDR3 region has 13 residues. Some clones are missing from TCRdb's copy, which holds only in-frame ones; the method was immunoSEQ multiplex PCR. The sample lists 90,000 to 120,000 clones, around 91% occurring once. As concerns this clone: The antigen is undetermined.

Unstimulated Tregs (CD4+CD25+CD127-) and CD4+CD25- non-Tregs were sorted from PBMCs. The TCR was taken from a human donor who received a combined kidney and bone marrow transplant. The chain employs TRBV11-2 and TRBJ2-5, with D tentatively TRBD2 (6 bases). The sample consisted of CD4+ T cells from blood, taken before the transplant. CDR3 bases: TGTGCCAGCAGCCTGGGGCTGGGGGGGACCCAGTACTTC. Translated: CASSLGLGGTQYF.